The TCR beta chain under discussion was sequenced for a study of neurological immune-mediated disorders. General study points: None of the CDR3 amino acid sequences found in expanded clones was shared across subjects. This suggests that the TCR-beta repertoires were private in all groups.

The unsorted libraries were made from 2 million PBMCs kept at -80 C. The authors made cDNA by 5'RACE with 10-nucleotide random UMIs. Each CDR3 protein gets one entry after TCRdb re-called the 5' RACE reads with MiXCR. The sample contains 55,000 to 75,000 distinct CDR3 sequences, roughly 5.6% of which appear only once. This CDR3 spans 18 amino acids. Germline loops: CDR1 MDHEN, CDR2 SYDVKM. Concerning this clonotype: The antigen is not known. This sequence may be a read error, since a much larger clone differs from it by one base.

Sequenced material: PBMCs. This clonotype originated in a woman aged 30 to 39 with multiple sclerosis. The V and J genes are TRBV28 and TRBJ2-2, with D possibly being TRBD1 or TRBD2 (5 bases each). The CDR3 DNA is TGTGCCAGCAGTTTACAGTTTTTGGGGGAACGGGGCACCTGGGAGCTGTTTTTT. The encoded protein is CASSLQFLGERGTWELFF.